The 20 T cell receptor beta chains below were found in one sample sequenced in a study of blood T cells in healthy people across ages. Then a second PCR, running roughly 7 to 11 cycles, was carried out with a sample-barcoded 5' primer and a J-beta primer mix. One entry per CDR3 protein results from TCRdb running MiXCR on the 5' RACE reads. The sample carries hundreds of thousands of distinct CDR3 sequences, 40% to 50% recorded once. Sequenced input: blood. The receptors come from an elderly man in good health.

This clonotype was counted only a few times. The chain has TRBV14 and TRBJ1-2; D is unresolved. CDR1 SGHDN and CDR2 FVKESK come from the germline V gene. CDR3 size: 15 residues. Trimming took off 0 bases at V and 1 base at J, with 9 bases between the two ends. CDR3 sequence (DNA): TGTGCCAGCAGCCAAGATGGACGAGATAACTATGGCTACACCTTC. This codes for CASSQDGRDNYGYTF.

This clonotype showed up many times. Just one base apart from a much larger clone, this may be a read error. The CDR3 region is CSVTAGGNNEQYF. The CDR3 nucleotides are TGCAGCGTTACAGCGGGAGGGAACAATGAGCAGTACTTC. The chain uses TRBV29-1 and TRBJ2-5; 10 bases agree with TRBD2. The CDR3 consists of 13 residues. Germline-derived CDR1 and CDR2 are SQVTM and ANQGSEA. The J segment lost 11 bases and the V segment lost 5 bases, leaving 11 bases of the junction unmatched.

Concerning this clonotype: A much larger clone sits a single nucleotide away, making a read error possible. The chain recombines TRBV7-9 with TRBJ2-3; D remains ambiguous. With 7 bases removed from V and 5 bases from J, the gap between germline ends came to 10 bases. This CDR3 is 12 amino acids long. Germline assignment: CDR1 SEHNR and CDR2 FQNEAQ (reference sequence). The CDR3 nucleotides read TGTGCCAGCAACCCTATGAGAGATACGCAGTATTTT. Amino acid sequence: CASNPMRDTQYF.

This clonotype was found a few times. The chain couples TRBV12-3 or TRBV12-4 to TRBJ2-7; 8 nucleotides align to TRBD2. V dropped 7 bases and J dropped 2; count of bases not matched to a gene: 13. The CDR3 runs 16 residues. Here the CDR3 reads CASTQNRAGGAYEQYF. For the CDR3, the DNA is TGTGCCAGCACCCAAAATCGGGCGGGGGGCGCCTACGAGCAGTACTTC.

A note on this clonotype: This may be a read error: a much more frequent sequence differs by one nucleotide. The chain has TRBV7-2 and TRBJ2-4; D remains unclear. The length of the CDR3 is 16 residues. The germline CDR1 and CDR2 sequences are SGHTA and FQGNSA. The CDR3 DNA is TGTCCCAGCAGCTCACGAGAACCAGACCTGGGAAACATTCAGTACTTC. This translates into CPSSSREPDLGNIQYF.

CDR3 protein: CASSQAPSGTDTQYF. For the CDR3, the DNA is TGTGCCAGCAGCCAAGCTCCTAGCGGCACAGATACGCAGTATTTT. The V and J genes are TRBV3-1 and TRBJ2-3; perhaps TRBD2 as D (6 bases). Germline values: CDR1 LGHDT, CDR2 YNNKEL (reference sequence). CDR3 length: 15 amino acids. Trimming cost V 1 base and J 1 base, with 9 bases left between them.

The chain carries TRBV3-1 and TRBJ2-1; TRBD2 aligns across 7 bases. CDR3 length: 15 residues. V was pared by 4 bases and J by 8 bases, with 11 bases of the junction left unmatched. The germline V gene encodes CDR1 LGHDT and CDR2 YNNKEL (reference sequence). The CDR3 DNA sequence: TGTGCCAGCAGCCGCCGACTAACGGGGGGAGATGAGCAGTTCTTC. Its translation: CASSRRLTGGDEQFF.

The chain carries TRBV12-3 or TRBV12-4 and TRBJ2-1; TRBD1 aligns across 10 bases. This CDR3 region has 15 residues. The ends lost 6 bases at V and 5 bases at J; junction bases unmatched: 7. CDR3 sequence reads: CASSPGTGANNEQFF. DNA of the CDR3: TGTGCCAGCAGCCCCGGGACAGGGGCGAACAATGAGCAGTTCTTC.

The rearrangement uses TRBV5-1 and TRBJ2-5, with 7 bases that match TRBD2. Per germline, CDR1 SGHRS and CDR2 YFSETQ. The trim removed 4 bases at V and 3 bases at J, leaving 6 bases unmatched. The CDR3 loop spans 14 amino acids. CDR3: CASSVGLAEETQYF. CDR3 nucleotide sequence: TGCGCCAGCAGCGTGGGGCTAGCGGAAGAGACCCAGTACTTC.

The genes are TRBV7-2 and TRBJ2-7, with D possibly TRBD2 on 5 matching bases. The V end was cut by 5 bases, the J end by 7 bases, with 18 bases between. There are 14 residues in the CDR3. Germline loops: CDR1 SGHTA, CDR2 FQGNSA. The CDR3 sequence is CASSTEGFTNEQYF. CDR3 bases: TGTGCCAGCAGCACAGAGGGCTTTACCAATGAGCAGTACTTC.

The chain employs TRBV29-1 and TRBJ1-1, with TRBD1 matching 8 bases. J lost 11 bases, V lost 7 bases, and 12 bases had no gene match. Germline V lookup: CDR1 SQVTM, CDR2 ANQGSEA. The CDR3 extends over 12 amino acids. This CDR3 is CSARTGFRDAFF. As DNA, the CDR3 is TGCAGCGCCCGGACAGGGTTTAGGGATGCTTTCTTT.

The chain is built from TRBV5-6 and TRBJ2-3, with D possibly being TRBD2 (5 bases). The CDR3 is 13 amino acids. CDR1 SGHDT and CDR2 YYEEEE come from the germline V gene. Trimming pared 2 bases from V and 8 bases from J, leaving 12 bases between. The CDR3 sequence is CASSFRGLGTQYF. CDR3 bases: TGTGCCAGCAGCTTCCGGGGTTTAGGTACGCAGTATTTT.

The chain links TRBV9 to TRBJ2-2; 7 bases align to TRBD2. CDR3 length: 16 residues. Germline CDR1 is SGDLS and CDR2 is YYNGEE. The ends lost 4 bases at V and 0 bases at J; junction bases unmatched: 6. The CDR3 DNA sequence: TGTGCCAGCAGCCGATCGACTAGCTCGAACACCGGGGAGCTGTTTTTT. Its translation: CASSRSTSSNTGELFF.

As regards this clonotype: This sequence may be a read error, since a much larger clone differs from it by one base. The chain couples TRBV3-1 to TRBJ2-5; 9 nucleotides agree with TRBD2. The V gene end was trimmed by 0 bases and the J gene end by 11 bases; junction bases not matched to a gene: 10. CDR1 is LGHDT and CDR2 is YNNKEL in the germline V gene (reference sequence). The CDR3 spans 15 residues. The CDR3 DNA follows: TGTGCCAGCAGCCAAGAAGCGGGGGGCATCTACGGGCAGTACTTC. It codes for CASSQEAGGIYGQYF.

This clonotype was recorded many times. This rearrangement joins TRBV7-2 to TRBJ2-1; 7 bases match TRBD1. CDR1 is SGHTA, CDR2 FQGNSA, per germline. The CDR3 spans 14 residues. With V trimmed by 5 bases and J by 5 bases, 6 bases remained unmatched. The CDR3 protein is CASSPGGSHNEQFF. DNA for the CDR3: TGTGCCAGCAGCCCAGGGGGATCTCACAATGAGCAGTTCTTC.

This clonotype was seen ten or more times. This chain uses TRBV12-3 or TRBV12-4 with TRBJ2-3, with 7 bases lining up with TRBD2. With V trimmed by 2 bases and J by 4 bases, 6 bases remained unmatched. The CDR3 is made up of 15 amino acids. In DNA form, the CDR3 reads TGTGCCAGCAGTTTACAAGCGGGATGGGCAGATACGCAGTATTTT. This translates into CASSLQAGWADTQYF.

The V gene is TRBV18, the J gene TRBJ2-5; TRBD2 is a possible D gene (6 bases). The CDR3 sequence is 15 residues long. CDR1 is KGHSH, CDR2 LQKENI, per germline. Between the trimmed V and J ends, which lost 3 bases and 4 bases, there was a span of 15 bases. Here the CDR3 reads CASSPLVGAGETQYF. CDR3 in DNA: TGTGCCAGCTCACCCCTGGTGGGAGCGGGAGAGACCCAGTACTTC.

This clonotype has only one observation. The V call is TRBV20-1, the J call TRBJ2-2; maybe TRBD2 (6 bases). V lost 3 bases, J lost 4 bases, and 9 bases lay in between. This CDR3 spans 13 amino acids. Germline V CDR1 and CDR2: DFQATT, SNEGSKA (reference sequence). The DNA for the CDR3 is TGCAGTGCTAGGGGGGGAGGCACCGGGGAGCTGTTTTTT. Residues: CSARGGGTGELFF.

The CDR3 DNA reads TGTGCCAGCTCACCACCGCCAAGCGGGTTCTACAATGAGCAGTTCTTC. Its translation: CASSPPPSGFYNEQFF. This rearrangement joins TRBV18 to TRBJ2-1; perhaps TRBD2 as D (6 bases). The V gene's germline CDR1 is KGHSH and CDR2 LQKENI. This CDR3 is built from 16 residues. Trimming removed 0 bases from V and 3 bases from J, with 12 bases in between.

This clonotype was recorded a few times. Being one base from a much bigger clone, this may be a read error. The chain employs TRBV20-1 and TRBJ2-7, with D possibly matching TRBD1 (7 bases). Germline V gives CDR1 DFQATT, CDR2 SNEGSKA (reference sequence). V shed 5 bases and J shed 4 bases, with 12 bases lying between them. There are 12 residues in the CDR3. In nucleotides, the CDR3 is TGCAGTGCTGGAGGGGGCGGGTACGAGCAGTACTTC. Amino acids: CSAGGGGYEQYF.